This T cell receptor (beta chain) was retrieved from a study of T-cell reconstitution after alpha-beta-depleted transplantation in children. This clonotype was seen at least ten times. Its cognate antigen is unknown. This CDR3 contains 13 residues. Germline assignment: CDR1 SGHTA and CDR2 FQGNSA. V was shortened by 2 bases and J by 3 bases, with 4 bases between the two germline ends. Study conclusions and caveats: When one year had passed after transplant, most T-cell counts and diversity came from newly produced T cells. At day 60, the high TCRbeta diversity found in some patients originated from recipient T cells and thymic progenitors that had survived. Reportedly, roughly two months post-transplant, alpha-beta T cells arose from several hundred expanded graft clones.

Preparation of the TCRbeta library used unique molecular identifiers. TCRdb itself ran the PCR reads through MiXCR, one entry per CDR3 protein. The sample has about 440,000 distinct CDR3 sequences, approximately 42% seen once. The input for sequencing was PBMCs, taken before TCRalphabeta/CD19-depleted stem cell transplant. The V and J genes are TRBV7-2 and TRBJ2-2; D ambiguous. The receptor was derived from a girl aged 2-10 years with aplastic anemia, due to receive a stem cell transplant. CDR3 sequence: CASSLSHTGELFF. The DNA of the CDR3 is TGTGCCAGCAGCTTATCCCACACCGGGGAGCTGTTTTTT.